This TCR beta chain was identified in a study of blood T cell repertoires in COVID-19. Looking at the study overall: The origin of the acute and convalescent COVID-19 samples was the United States, Italy and Spain. PBMCs, B-cell-depleted T cells, or T cells were the source of the cDNA or gDNA that made up the material.

The germline CDR1 and CDR2 sequences are MNHNS and SASEGT. This CDR3 has 14 amino acids. Germline trimming cut 0 bases from V and 5 bases from J; bases unmatched to any gene: 3. Original analysis: From reference gene primer amplification, estimates of nucleated cell counts were derived. The repertoire was sequenced with immunoSEQ multiplex PCR; TCRdb's copy has only in-frame clones and lacks some. The D gene and trimming were derived from the DNA, and the V and J assignments and clone size from that table. The sample consists of about 47,000 clones, roughly 91% of them appearing once. V and J are TRBV6-1 and TRBJ1-2; TRBD1 matches at 7 bases. This receptor was taken from an older man with active or convalescent COVID-19. Sequenced input: peripheral blood. The CDR3 protein is CASSEASQGYGYTF. DNA of the CDR3: TGTGCCAGCAGTGAAGCTTCACAGGGGTATGGCTACACCTTC.